These T cell receptor beta chains were read from a single sample in a study of CD8+CD57+ T cells in acquired aplastic anemia. TCRdb reprocessed the reads with MiXCR, giving one entry per CDR3 protein. This sample has 400,000 to 450,000 distinct CDR3 sequences, with 55% to 75% found just once. Specimen: sorted CD4+, CD8+, or CD8+CD57+ T cells (not recorded which) from PBMCs. These receptors originate from a human donor in good health, serving as a control. CDR3s include the opening cysteine and the closing phenylalanine or tryptophan. The order of the fields is J gene, D gene, clone size, V gene, CDR3 protein, CDR3 DNA. D genes are given only for firm matches. Rows give clone size only sometimes, using once, few, many, or a class for an expanded clone.

J gene: TRBJ1-5
D gene: TRBD1
clone size: many
V gene: TRBV12-3/TRBV12-4
CDR3 protein: CASSQGTALRQPQHF
CDR3 DNA: TGTGCCAGCAGCCAAGGGACAGCTCTGAGGCAGCCCCAGCATTTT

J gene: TRBJ2-7
D gene: NA
clone size: few
V gene: TRBV2
CDR3 protein: CASSRGTGSYEQYF
CDR3 DNA: TGTGCCAGTTCTCGCGGTACAGGGTCCTACGAGCAGTACTTC

J gene: TRBJ2-5
D gene: NA
clone size: many
V gene: TRBV7-9
CDR3 protein: CASSPLRGVRETQYF
CDR3 DNA: TGTGCCAGCAGCCCACTCAGGGGCGTTAGAGAGACCCAGTACTTC

J gene: TRBJ2-7
D gene: NA
clone size: NA
V gene: TRBV5-1
CDR3 protein: CASSLLGTPTYEQYF
CDR3 DNA: TGCGCCAGCAGCTTGCTCGGGACGCCTACCTACGAGCAGTACTTC

J gene: TRBJ2-1
D gene: NA
clone size: NA
V gene: TRBV7-9
CDR3 protein: CASSFWARNEQFF
CDR3 DNA: TGTGCCAGCAGCTTCTGGGCGAGGAATGAGCAGTTCTTC

J gene: TRBJ2-5
D gene: NA
clone size: NA
V gene: TRBV5-1
CDR3 protein: CASREGDGQETQYF
CDR3 DNA: TGCGCCAGCAGAGAGGGGGACGGGCAAGAGACCCAGTACTTC

J gene: TRBJ1-4
D gene: NA
clone size: NA
V gene: TRBV7-9
CDR3 protein: CASSLVGKLFF
CDR3 DNA: TGTGCCAGCAGCTTAGTCGGAAAACTGTTTTTT

J gene: TRBJ2-3
D gene: NA
clone size: NA
V gene: TRBV9
CDR3 protein: CASSAGTTNTEDSQYF
CDR3 DNA: TGTGCCAGCAGCGCTGGGACGACGAACACTGAAGATTCGCAGTATTTT

J gene: TRBJ1-5
D gene: NA
clone size: few
V gene: TRBV7-6
CDR3 protein: CASGLDQQPQHF
CDR3 DNA: TGTGCCAGCGGCTTGGATCAACAGCCCCAGCATTTT

J gene: TRBJ1-1
D gene: NA
clone size: once
V gene: TRBV7-2
CDR3 protein: CASSSTSGQFGGYF
CDR3 DNA: TGTGCCAGCAGCTCAACCTCGGGGCAGTTTGGGGGCTACTTT

J gene: TRBJ1-2
D gene: NA
clone size: few
V gene: TRBV7-6
CDR3 protein: CASSLSSAGYTF
CDR3 DNA: TGTGCCAGCAGCTTATCCTCAGCTGGCTACACCTTC

J gene: TRBJ2-7
D gene: TRBD1
clone size: NA
V gene: TRBV7-9
CDR3 protein: CASKTQGASYEQYF
CDR3 DNA: TGTGCCAGCAAGACGCAGGGGGCTTCCTACGAGCAGTACTTC

J gene: TRBJ2-5
D gene: TRBD2
clone size: NA
V gene: TRBV7-2
CDR3 protein: CASSIRLSGLAGGRETQYF
CDR3 DNA: TGTGCCAGCAGCATACGTCTCTCGGGGCTGGCGGGGGGCCGGGAGACCCAGTACTTC

J gene: TRBJ1-2
D gene: NA
clone size: NA
V gene: TRBV5-6
CDR3 protein: CASSSSPSNYGYTF
CDR3 DNA: TGTGCCAGCAGCTCATCACCGAGTAACTATGGCTACACCTTC

J gene: TRBJ1-2
D gene: NA
clone size: many
V gene: TRBV4-3
CDR3 protein: CASSQERQGRFGYTF
CDR3 DNA: TGCGCCAGCAGCCAAGAGAGGCAGGGGCGTTTTGGCTACACCTTC

J gene: TRBJ1-1
D gene: NA
clone size: many
V gene: TRBV10-3
CDR3 protein: CAISPDGLNTEAFF
CDR3 DNA: TGTGCCATCAGTCCTGACGGGTTGAACACTGAAGCTTTCTTT

J gene: TRBJ1-6
D gene: TRBD1
clone size: NA
V gene: TRBV9
CDR3 protein: CASSVDRANAPLHF
CDR3 DNA: TGCGCCAGCAGCGTGGACAGGGCCAATGCGCCCCTCCACTTT

J gene: TRBJ1-6
D gene: NA
clone size: many
V gene: TRBV27
CDR3 protein: CASSLRPSGPLHF
CDR3 DNA: TGTGCCAGCAGTTTAAGGCCGAGCGGACCCCTCCACTTT

J gene: TRBJ1-2
D gene: TRBD1
clone size: NA
V gene: TRBV20-1
CDR3 protein: CSVTRAGTGYGYTF
CDR3 DNA: TGCAGTGTTACTAGGGCCGGGACAGGTTATGGCTACACCTTC

J gene: TRBJ2-7
D gene: TRBD1
clone size: NA
V gene: TRBV24-1
CDR3 protein: CATSARTGGSEQYF
CDR3 DNA: TGTGCCACCAGTGCCAGAACAGGGGGCTCCGAGCAGTACTTC

J gene: TRBJ2-3
D gene: TRBD1
clone size: NA
V gene: TRBV2
CDR3 protein: CASRLGQTTDTQYF
CDR3 DNA: TGTGCCAGCAGGTTGGGACAGACCACAGATACGCAGTATTTT

J gene: TRBJ1-1
D gene: NA
clone size: NA
V gene: TRBV19
CDR3 protein: CASSISVGNTEAFF
CDR3 DNA: TGTGCCAGTAGTATCTCGGTAGGTAACACTGAAGCTTTCTTT

J gene: TRBJ2-7
D gene: NA
clone size: NA
V gene: TRBV9
CDR3 protein: CASSVGADPYEQYF
CDR3 DNA: TGTGCCAGCAGCGTAGGAGCCGACCCCTACGAGCAGTACTTC

J gene: TRBJ1-1
D gene: NA
clone size: once
V gene: TRBV9
CDR3 protein: CASSLGRGMSTAFF
CDR3 DNA: TGTGCCAGCAGCTTAGGGCGGGGGATGAGCACAGCTTTCTTT

J gene: TRBJ1-1
D gene: TRBD1
clone size: many
V gene: TRBV3-1
CDR3 protein: CASSRPTGANTEAFF
CDR3 DNA: TGTGCCAGCAGCCGACCTACAGGGGCGAACACTGAAGCTTTCTTT

J gene: TRBJ1-1
D gene: NA
clone size: once
V gene: TRBV11-1
CDR3 protein: CASSVAGSYTEAFF
CDR3 DNA: TGTGCCAGCAGTGTCGCAGGGTCGTACACTGAAGCTTTCTTT

J gene: TRBJ2-1
D gene: TRBD1
clone size: many
V gene: TRBV5-6
CDR3 protein: CASSLGTGGIYEQFF
CDR3 DNA: TGTGCCAGCAGCTTGGGGACAGGTGGAATATATGAGCAGTTCTTC

J gene: TRBJ2-3
D gene: NA
clone size: NA
V gene: TRBV4-2
CDR3 protein: CASSQALGGGGGDTQYF
CDR3 DNA: TGTGCCAGCAGCCAAGCCTTGGGGGGGGGGGGCGGAGATACGCAGTATTTT

J gene: TRBJ2-3
D gene: NA
clone size: many
V gene: TRBV7-9
CDR3 protein: CASSLVLTSRVNTQYF
CDR3 DNA: TGTGCCAGCAGCTTAGTCCTAACTTCGAGGGTGAATACGCAGTATTTT

J gene: TRBJ1-2
D gene: NA
clone size: many
V gene: TRBV19
CDR3 protein: CASSISDYGYTF
CDR3 DNA: TGTGCCAGTAGTATATCAGACTATGGCTACACCTTC

J gene: TRBJ2-7
D gene: NA
clone size: NA
V gene: TRBV20-1
CDR3 protein: CSAISRLSYEQYF
CDR3 DNA: TGCAGTGCTATTTCACGGCTATCCTACGAGCAGTACTTC

J gene: TRBJ2-3
D gene: NA
clone size: NA
V gene: TRBV24-1
CDR3 protein: CATSDTAGPLAAELF
CDR3 DNA: TGTGCCACCAGTGATACGGCGGGCCCGCTCGCCGCGGAGCTGTTT

J gene: TRBJ2-3
D gene: TRBD2
clone size: NA
V gene: TRBV5-1
CDR3 protein: CASIAGGRPGDTQYF
CDR3 DNA: TGCGCCAGCATAGCGGGGGGGCGCCCCGGAGATACGCAGTATTTT

J gene: TRBJ2-3
D gene: TRBD2
clone size: NA
V gene: TRBV12-3/TRBV12-4
CDR3 protein: CASSLSGGYTDTQYF
CDR3 DNA: TGTGCCAGCAGTCTTAGCGGGGGATACACAGATACGCAGTATTTT

J gene: TRBJ2-3
D gene: NA
clone size: many
V gene: TRBV7-2
CDR3 protein: CASRIGGSTDTQYF
CDR3 DNA: TGTGCCAGCAGGATAGGGGGGAGCACAGATACGCAGTATTTT

J gene: TRBJ2-7
D gene: TRBD1
clone size: NA
V gene: TRBV4-3
CDR3 protein: CASSWDRVYEQYF
CDR3 DNA: TGCGCCAGCAGTTGGGACAGGGTCTACGAGCAGTACTTC

J gene: TRBJ1-2
D gene: TRBD1
clone size: NA
V gene: TRBV7-8
CDR3 protein: CASSLGRTGGYTF
CDR3 DNA: TGTGCCAGCAGCTTAGGCAGGACAGGAGGCTACACCTTC

J gene: TRBJ1-2
D gene: NA
clone size: NA
V gene: TRBV11-2
CDR3 protein: CASGSAQKGLGEGYTF
CDR3 DNA: TGTGCCAGCGGCTCAGCACAGAAGGGCCTTGGGGAAGGCTACACCTTC

J gene: TRBJ1-1
D gene: NA
clone size: NA
V gene: TRBV7-8
CDR3 protein: CASSYGGTWEGTEAFF
CDR3 DNA: TGTGCCAGCAGCTATGGGGGGACTTGGGAGGGCACTGAAGCTTTCTTT

J gene: TRBJ2-7
D gene: TRBD1
clone size: NA
V gene: TRBV10-1
CDR3 protein: CASSRGLYEQYF
CDR3 DNA: TGCGCCAGCAGCAGGGGGCTATACGAGCAGTACTTC

J gene: TRBJ1-5
D gene: NA
clone size: once
V gene: TRBV7-9
CDR3 protein: CASSLSRGGSQPQHF
CDR3 DNA: TGTGCCAGCAGCTTAAGCAGGGGTGGGAGCCAGCCCCAGCATTTT

J gene: TRBJ2-2
D gene: TRBD1
clone size: many
V gene: TRBV5-4
CDR3 protein: CASSLSGTANTGELFF
CDR3 DNA: TGTGCCAGCAGCTTGTCCGGGACAGCGAACACCGGGGAGCTGTTTTTT

J gene: TRBJ1-1
D gene: TRBD1
clone size: few
V gene: TRBV12-5
CDR3 protein: CASGGQGRAFF
CDR3 DNA: TGTGCTAGTGGTGGACAGGGTCGAGCTTTCTTT

J gene: TRBJ2-7
D gene: NA
clone size: NA
V gene: TRBV5-1
CDR3 protein: CASSLGQLDTEQYF
CDR3 DNA: TGCGCCAGCAGCTTAGGACAGCTGGACACGGAGCAGTACTTC

J gene: TRBJ1-5
D gene: NA
clone size: NA
V gene: TRBV2
CDR3 protein: CASAPTSSNHPQHF
CDR3 DNA: TGTGCCAGCGCACCGACAAGTAGCAATCACCCTCAGCATTTT

J gene: TRBJ1-6
D gene: NA
clone size: many
V gene: TRBV5-1
CDR3 protein: CASSLGLENSPLHF
CDR3 DNA: TGCGCCAGCAGCTTAGGACTGGAGAATTCACCCCTCCACTTT

J gene: TRBJ2-2
D gene: TRBD2
clone size: NA
V gene: TRBV7-9
CDR3 protein: CASSLGTSVGTGELFF
CDR3 DNA: TGTGCCAGCAGCTTGGGGACTAGCGTCGGCACCGGGGAGCTGTTTTTT